This T cell receptor beta chain came from a study of blood T cell repertoires in COVID-19. Study-wide context: In each case, the material was cDNA or gDNA derived from T cells, B-cell-depleted T cells, or PBMCs.

Original handling: Reference gene primer amplification yielded estimated nucleated cell counts. Measured with immunoSEQ multiplex PCR; TCRdb has only the in-frame clones, and not every one. For V, J and clone size, that table is used; D and trimming come from the DNA. The table lists around 190,000 clones, 84% of them singletons. V lost 0 bases to trimming and J lost 4 bases, with 10 bases between them. Germline lookup yields CDR1 MNHEY and CDR2 SMNVEV (reference sequence). The CDR3 is 14 amino acids. The receptor's source is a human donor in a cohort sampled during active COVID-19. Sequencing used peripheral blood. The rearrangement joins TRBV27 to TRBJ2-7; TRBD2 is a possible D gene (6 bases). The CDR3 nucleotides read TGTGCCAGCAGTTTATCGGAGGGATATTACGAGCAGTACTTC. Amino acid sequence: CASSLSEGYYEQYF.